This T cell receptor beta chain was sequenced for a study of regulatory T cells in long-lasting Graves disease. For TCR beta, libraries came from iRepertoire HTBI primers and Arm-PCR of CDR3 regions. TCRdb reprocessed the multiplex PCR reads via MiXCR and lists one record per CDR3 protein. The repertoire has a few hundred thousand distinct CDR3 sequences, roughly a quarter of them found once; the top ten carry about a quarter. This clonotype was detected a few times. This CDR3 is built from 14 residues. V was pared by 3 bases and J by 8 bases, with 14 bases between. Time point specified: persistent/refractory GD, antithyroid drugs over 5 years with positive TRAb. Construction of the TCR library relied on RNA isolated from PBMCs.

This chain connects TRBV12-3 or TRBV12-4 to TRBJ1-3; possible D gene TRBD1, 5 bases. The sample was peripheral blood mononuclear cells (PBMCs), taken when the disease was refractory, from a patient treated with antithyroid drugs. The source of this sequence is a female donor with Graves disease. The CDR3 reads CASSFDGGGDTIYF. CDR3 nucleotide sequence: TGTGCCAGCAGTTTCGACGGGGGGGGGGACACCATATATTTT.